The table lists the clone carrying this T cell receptor (beta chain) with many counts. TCRdb redid the clone calls on the PCR reads using MiXCR. The sample holds roughly 35,000 clones, roughly 15% seen once. Per germline, CDR1 LNHDA and CDR2 SQIVND (reference sequence). The CDR3 loop spans 15 amino acids. The V end was cut by 7 bases, the J end by 4 bases, with 17 bases between. The data originate from a study of metastatic and nonmetastatic thyroid tumors. There were no patients who had received any treatment before thyroid surgery. The J gene is TRBJ2-1, the V gene TRBV19, with D perhaps assigned TRBD1 or TRBD2 (6 bases each). The receptor was derived from a female donor with papillary thyroid cancer or a benign thyroid nodule (not recorded which). Some clones in this sample may be carry-over from other donors' samples. The sample comprised blood. The CDR3 DNA is TGTGCCAGTACCCCGGGGGCTAGCCGATACAATGAGCAGTTCTTC. It specifies CASTPGASRYNEQFF.